This T cell receptor beta chain is from a study of CXCR3-negative and CXCR3-positive naive CD8 T cells. Overall study context: Sequencing brought in 130 million to 150 million TRB reads altogether, and each library got about 1.5 +/- 0.3 million.

TRB cDNA libraries were made by UMI-labeled 5' RACE. TCRdb re-called the 5' RACE reads, yielding one record per CDR3 amino acid sequence without DNA. Recorded here are roughly 29,000 distinct CDR3 sequences; the top ten clones represent roughly a tenth. With respect to this clonotype: Its antigen is not known.

From germline, CDR1 is SQVTM and CDR2 ANQGSEA. The CDR3 totals 14 residues. Study results and caveats: Both naive subsets had comparably high diversity; memory CD8+ cells much lower. With surface CD5 comparable between naive subsets, TCR strength was estimated using properties derived from the TRB CDR3. For naive cells, CXCR3-negative and CXCR3-positive subsets had similar TRBV-TRBJ usage; for memory cells, usage differed.

Material: memory CD8+ T cells from blood. This TCR was sampled from a human donor in good health. Some clones in this sample may be carry-over from other donors' samples. The chain has TRBV29-1 and TRBJ2-2. CDR3 region: CSAKDDRDTGELFF.